Reported below is one T cell receptor (beta chain). The antigen is undetermined. After expansion with viral peptide pools in the ViraFEST assay, antigen-specific CD4+ T cells were sequenced. Culture lasted over 9 days before CD4+ T cell isolation. Two-dose vaccination with either BNT162b2 or mRNA-1273 was given to the participants. This CDR3 is built from 14 residues. Germline V CDR1 and CDR2: MNHEY, SVGAGI. J lost 0 bases, V lost 6 bases, and 2 bases had no gene match. The protocol was immunoSEQ multiplex PCR, while the TCRdb copy is restricted to in-frame clones and leaves out a portion. The sample records about 61,000 clones, 55% to 85% being singletons. This entry comes from a study of vaccination effects on CD4 cells after COVID-19.

This sequence originates from a human donor who received a COVID-19 vaccine. The chain joins TRBV6-5 to TRBJ2-5, with 9 positions matching TRBD1. The source was CD4+ T cells from PBMCs cultured with HCoV-229E spike peptides, collected after COVID-19 vaccination. The DNA for the CDR3 is TGTGCCAGCAGGGGGACAGGGAACCAAGAGACCCAGTACTTC. Its protein product is CASRGTGNQETQYF.